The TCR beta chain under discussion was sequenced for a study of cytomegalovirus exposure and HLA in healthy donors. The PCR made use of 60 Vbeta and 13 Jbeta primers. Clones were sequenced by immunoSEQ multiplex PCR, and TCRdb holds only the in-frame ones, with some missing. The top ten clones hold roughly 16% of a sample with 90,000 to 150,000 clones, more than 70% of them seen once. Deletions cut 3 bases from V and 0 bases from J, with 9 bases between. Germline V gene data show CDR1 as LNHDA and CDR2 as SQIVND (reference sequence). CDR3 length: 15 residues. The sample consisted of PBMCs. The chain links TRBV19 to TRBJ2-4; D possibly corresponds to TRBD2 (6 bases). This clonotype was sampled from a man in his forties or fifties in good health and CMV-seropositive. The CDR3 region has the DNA TGTGCCAGTAGTATGGCGGGAATAGCCAAAAACATTCAGTACTTC. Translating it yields CASSMAGIAKNIQYF.